This T cell receptor beta chain was identified during a study of OX40 agonist ivuxolimab in advanced cancers. Study summary: Dose-escalation patients suffered from hepatocellular carcinoma, melanoma, renal cell or head and neck cancer. The dose-escalation cohort was roughly 83% male, with a mean age of 60 years, ranging about 23 to 90. Antecedent anti-PD-1, anti-PD-L1 or anti-CTLA-4 therapy was permissible, with about 40% having received some.

Repertoires were generated with immunoSEQ multiplex PCR, while TCRdb's copy carries only in-frame clones and drops some. The sample holds some 82,000 clones, about 91% seen once. Germline V gene lookup returns CDR1 MGHRA and CDR2 YSYEKL. V was clipped by 0 bases and J by 4 bases, with 13 bases between them. The CDR3 is 16 amino acids. The sequence was collected from an adult with an advanced solid tumor such as melanoma, head and neck, liver or kidney cancer. Here the sequenced sample was CD4+ or CD8+ T cells sorted from blood, taken in a trial of the OX40 agonist ivuxolimab. V usage is TRBV4-1 and J usage is TRBJ1-5; D is perhaps TRBD1 (5 bases). The CDR3 is CASSQERGKGNQPQHF. CDR3 DNA: TGCGCCAGCAGCCAAGAACGGGGAAAGGGGAATCAGCCCCAGCATTTT.